The T cell receptor beta chain under discussion was sequenced for a study of neurological immune-mediated disorders. The unsorted libraries were produced from 2 million PBMCs held at -80 C. The cDNA was synthesized by 5'RACE incorporating 10-nucleotide random UMIs. TCRdb re-analysed the 5' RACE reads in MiXCR, keeping a single row per CDR3 protein. The sample carries tens of thousands of distinct CDR3 sequences, roughly 3.9% recorded once. This clonotype was recorded at least ten times. Antigen unknown. Study findings and constraints: The absence of shared CDR3 amino acid sequences among expanded clones across subjects suggests private repertoires in all groups. A possible signature appeared as one related-CDR3 cluster, in which phylogenetic grouping placed the repertoires of 18 of 34 multiple sclerosis patients.

Per germline, CDR1 DFQATT and CDR2 SNEGSKA (reference sequence). The CDR3 runs 15 residues. V lost 5 bases to trimming and J lost 3 bases; unmatched junction nucleotides: 8. This chain links TRBV20-1 with TRBJ2-2; the match to TRBD2 covers 8 bases. The sequenced material came from PBMCs. This TCR was sampled from a man aged 30-40 years with multiple sclerosis. The CDR3: CSALARGGDTGELFF. Written as DNA, the CDR3 is TGCAGTGCTCTAGCTCGGGGGGGCGACACCGGGGAGCTGTTTTTT.